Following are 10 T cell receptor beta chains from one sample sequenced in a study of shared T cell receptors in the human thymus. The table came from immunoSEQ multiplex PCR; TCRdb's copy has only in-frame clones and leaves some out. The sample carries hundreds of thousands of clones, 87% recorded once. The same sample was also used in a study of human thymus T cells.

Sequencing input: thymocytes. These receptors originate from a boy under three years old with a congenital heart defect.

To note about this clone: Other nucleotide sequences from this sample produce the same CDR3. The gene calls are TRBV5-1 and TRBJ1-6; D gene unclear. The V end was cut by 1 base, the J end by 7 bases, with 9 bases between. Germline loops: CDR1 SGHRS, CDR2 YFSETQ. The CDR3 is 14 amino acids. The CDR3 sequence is CASSLYEQNSPLHF. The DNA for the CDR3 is TGCGCCAGCAGCTTGTATGAACAGAATTCACCCCTCCACTTT.

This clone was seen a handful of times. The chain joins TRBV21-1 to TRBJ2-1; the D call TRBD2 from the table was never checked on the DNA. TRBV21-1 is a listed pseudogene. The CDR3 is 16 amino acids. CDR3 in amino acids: CASSRPGTSLYNEQFF. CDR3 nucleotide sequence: TGTGCCAGCAGCAGACCCGGGACTAGCTTATACAATGAGCAGTTCTTC.

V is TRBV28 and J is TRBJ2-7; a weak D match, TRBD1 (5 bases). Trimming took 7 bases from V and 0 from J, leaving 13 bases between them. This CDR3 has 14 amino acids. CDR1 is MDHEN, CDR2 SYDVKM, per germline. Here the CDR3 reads CASTVAGPSYEQYF. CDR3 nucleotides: TGTGCCAGCACGGTGGCAGGGCCCTCCTACGAGCAGTACTTC. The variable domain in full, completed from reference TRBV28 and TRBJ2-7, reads DVKVTQSSRYLVKRTGEKVFLECVQDMDHENMFWYRQDPGLGLRLIYFSYDVKMKEKGDIPEGYSVSREKKERFSLILESASTNQTSMYLCASTVAGPSYEQYFGPGTRLTVT.

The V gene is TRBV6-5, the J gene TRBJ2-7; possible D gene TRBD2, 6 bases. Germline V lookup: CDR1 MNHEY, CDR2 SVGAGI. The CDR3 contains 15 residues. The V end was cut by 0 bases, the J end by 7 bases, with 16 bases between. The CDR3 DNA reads TGTGCCAGCAGTTACTCCGGCTATCCGGGGGAGGAGCAGTACTTC. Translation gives CASSYSGYPGEEQYF.

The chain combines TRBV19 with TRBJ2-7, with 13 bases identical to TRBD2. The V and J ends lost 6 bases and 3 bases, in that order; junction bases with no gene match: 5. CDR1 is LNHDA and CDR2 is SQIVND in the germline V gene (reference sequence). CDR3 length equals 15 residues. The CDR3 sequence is CASSPGTSGVYEQYF. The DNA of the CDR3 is TGTGCCAGTAGCCCCGGGACTAGCGGGGTCTACGAGCAGTACTTC.

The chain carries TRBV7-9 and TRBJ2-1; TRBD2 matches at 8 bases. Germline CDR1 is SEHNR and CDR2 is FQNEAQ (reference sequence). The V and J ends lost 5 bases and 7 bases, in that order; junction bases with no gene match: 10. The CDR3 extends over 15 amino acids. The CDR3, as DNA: TGTGCCAGCAGCCTAACAGGGACTAGATCGAATGAGCAGTTCTTC. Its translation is CASSLTGTRSNEQFF.

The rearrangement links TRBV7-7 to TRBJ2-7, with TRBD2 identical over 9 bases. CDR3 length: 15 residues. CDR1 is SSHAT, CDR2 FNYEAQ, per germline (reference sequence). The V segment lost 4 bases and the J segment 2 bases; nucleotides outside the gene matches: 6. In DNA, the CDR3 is TGTGCCAGCAGCTCCCAAGCGGGGGGTACCTACGAGCAGTACTTC. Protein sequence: CASSSQAGGTYEQYF. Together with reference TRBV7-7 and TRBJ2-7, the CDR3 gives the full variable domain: GAGVSQSPRYKVTKRGQDVTLRCDPISSHATLYWYQQALGQGPEFLTYFNYEAQPDKSGLPSDRFSAERPEGSISTLTIQRTEQRDSAMYRCASSSQAGGTYEQYFGPGTRLTVT.

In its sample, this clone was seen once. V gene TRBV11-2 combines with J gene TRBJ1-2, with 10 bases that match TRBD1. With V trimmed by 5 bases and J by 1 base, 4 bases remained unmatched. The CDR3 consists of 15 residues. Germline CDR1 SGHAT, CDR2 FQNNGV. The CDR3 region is CASSRDRGHNYGYTF. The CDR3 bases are TGTGCCAGCAGCCGGGACAGGGGACATAACTATGGCTACACCTTC.

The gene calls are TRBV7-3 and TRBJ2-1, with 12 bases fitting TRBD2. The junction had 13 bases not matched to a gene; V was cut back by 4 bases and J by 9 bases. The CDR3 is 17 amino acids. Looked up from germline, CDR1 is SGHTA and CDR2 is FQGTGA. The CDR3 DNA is TGTGCCAGCAGCTCCCCGGGTCTAGCGGGGGGGGCAGTTGAGCAGTTCTTC. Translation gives CASSSPGLAGGAVEQFF.

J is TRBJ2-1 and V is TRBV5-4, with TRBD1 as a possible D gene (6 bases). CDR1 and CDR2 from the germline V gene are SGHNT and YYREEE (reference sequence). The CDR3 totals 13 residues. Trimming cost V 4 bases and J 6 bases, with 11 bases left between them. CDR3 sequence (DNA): TGTGCCAGCAGCACTTGGGGGCCCAATGAGCAGTTCTTC. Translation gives CASSTWGPNEQFF.